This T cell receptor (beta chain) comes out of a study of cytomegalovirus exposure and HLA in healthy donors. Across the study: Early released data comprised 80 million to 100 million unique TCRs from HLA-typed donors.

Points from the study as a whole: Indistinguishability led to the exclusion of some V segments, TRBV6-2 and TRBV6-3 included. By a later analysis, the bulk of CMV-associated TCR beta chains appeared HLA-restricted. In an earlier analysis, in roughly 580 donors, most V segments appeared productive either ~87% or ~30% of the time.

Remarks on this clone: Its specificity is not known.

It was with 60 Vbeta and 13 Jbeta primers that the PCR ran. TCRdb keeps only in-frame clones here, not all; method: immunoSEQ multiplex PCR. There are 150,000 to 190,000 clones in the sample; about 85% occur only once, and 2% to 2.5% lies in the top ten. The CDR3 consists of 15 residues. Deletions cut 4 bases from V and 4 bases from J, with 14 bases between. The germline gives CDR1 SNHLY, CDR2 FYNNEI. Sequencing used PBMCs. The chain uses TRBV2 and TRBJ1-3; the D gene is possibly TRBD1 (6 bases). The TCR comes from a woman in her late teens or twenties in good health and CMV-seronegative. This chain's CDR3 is CASSVQGPVGNTIYF. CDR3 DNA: TGTGCCAGCAGTGTTCAGGGGCCAGTCGGAAACACCATATATTTT.